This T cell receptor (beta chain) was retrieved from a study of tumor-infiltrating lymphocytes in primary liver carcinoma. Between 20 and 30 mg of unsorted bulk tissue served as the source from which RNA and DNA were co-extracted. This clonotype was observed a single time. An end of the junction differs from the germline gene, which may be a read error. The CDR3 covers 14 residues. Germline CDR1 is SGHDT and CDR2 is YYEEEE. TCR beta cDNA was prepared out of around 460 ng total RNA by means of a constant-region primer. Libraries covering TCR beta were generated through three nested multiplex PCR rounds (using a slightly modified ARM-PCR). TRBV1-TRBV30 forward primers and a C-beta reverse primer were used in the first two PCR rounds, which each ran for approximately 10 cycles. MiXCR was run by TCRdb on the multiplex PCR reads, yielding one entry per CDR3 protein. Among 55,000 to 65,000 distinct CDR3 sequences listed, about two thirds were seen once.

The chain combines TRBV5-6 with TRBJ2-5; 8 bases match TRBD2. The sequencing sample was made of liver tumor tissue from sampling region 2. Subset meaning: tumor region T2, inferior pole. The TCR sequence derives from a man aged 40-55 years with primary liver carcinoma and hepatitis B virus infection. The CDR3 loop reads CASGWSGGQETLYF. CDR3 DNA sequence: TGTGCCAGCGGCTGGTCGGGAGGGCAAGAGACCCTGTACTTC. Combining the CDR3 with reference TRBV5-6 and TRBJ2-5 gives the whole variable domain DAGVTQSPTHLIKTRGQQVTLRCSPKSGHDTVSWYQQALGQGPQFIFQYYEEEERQRGNFPDRFSGHQFPNYSSELNVNALLLGDSALYLCASGWSGGQETLYFGPGTRLLVL.